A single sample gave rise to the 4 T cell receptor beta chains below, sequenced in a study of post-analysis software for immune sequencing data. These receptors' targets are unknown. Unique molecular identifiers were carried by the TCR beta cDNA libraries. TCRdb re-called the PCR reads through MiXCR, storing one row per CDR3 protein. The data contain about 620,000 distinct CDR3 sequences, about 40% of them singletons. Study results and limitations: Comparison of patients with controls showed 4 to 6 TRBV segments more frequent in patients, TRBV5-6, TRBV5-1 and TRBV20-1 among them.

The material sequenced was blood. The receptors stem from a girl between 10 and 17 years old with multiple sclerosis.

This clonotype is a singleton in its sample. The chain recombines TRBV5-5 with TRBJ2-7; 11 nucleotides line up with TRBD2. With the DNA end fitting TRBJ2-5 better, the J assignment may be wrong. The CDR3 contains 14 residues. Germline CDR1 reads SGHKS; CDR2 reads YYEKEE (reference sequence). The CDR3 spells CASSLLAGGGTQYF. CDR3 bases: TGTGCCAGCAGCTTGTTAGCGGGAGGGGGGACCCAGTACTTC.

CDR3 sequence reads: CASSEGRAGLQETQYF. The CDR3, as DNA: TGTGCCAGCAGTGAAGGGCGGGCGGGACTACAAGAGACCCAGTACTTC. The chain is built from TRBV12-3 or TRBV12-4 and TRBJ2-5; 7 nucleotides line up with TRBD2. Losses at the gene ends were 5 bases for V and 2 bases for J; bases not matched to a gene: 11. The CDR3 totals 16 residues.

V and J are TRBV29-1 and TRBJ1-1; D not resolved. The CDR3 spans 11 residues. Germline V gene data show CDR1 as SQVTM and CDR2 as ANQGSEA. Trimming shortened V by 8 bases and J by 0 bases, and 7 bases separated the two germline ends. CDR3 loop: CSSSVNTEAFF. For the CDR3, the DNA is TGCAGCAGCTCGGTGAACACTGAAGCTTTCTTT.

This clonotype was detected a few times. DNA of the CDR3: TGTGCCAGCAGCCCAGGGGCCTACACCTTC. Protein: CASSPGAYTF. The chain employs TRBV7-9 and TRBJ1-2, with D perhaps TRBD1 (6 bases). The CDR3 is made up of 10 amino acids. The germline V gene has CDR1 SEHNR and CDR2 FQNEAQ (reference sequence). V lost 5 bases and J lost 10, with 8 bases in between.